This T cell receptor beta chain appears in the sequencing data of a study of shared clonotypes between healthy human individuals (dated by TCRdb to the early 2020s). Regarding the study in general: The cohort comprised a couple of women and a few men aged 18 to 49 years. The study deeply sequenced blood TCR repertoires of five healthy adults to estimate repertoire size and the extent of clonotype sharing between individuals. Each donor's leukapheresis produced roughly between roughly 0.9 and 8.9 billion PBMCs. Libraries were prepared and TCR repertoires were sequenced by different laboratories using diverse techniques, in order to increase sequencing depth and limit assay-specific biases. Per donor, three plates each were used for CD4 naive and CD4 memory, two for CD8 naive, and one for CD8 memory.

TCR CDR3 regions were amplified from genomic DNA by multiplex PCR using the deep immunoSEQ assay. Genomic DNA extracted from each cell subset was distributed evenly over all wells of several immunoSEQ 96-well plates, and each plate served as one replicate. Each replicate PCR for sorted subsets received approximately 220 ng genomic DNA, equal to roughly 29,000 T cell genomes. The purified libraries were quantified using a Qubit 3.0 fluorometer, sized with a Bioanalyzer 2100, and then quantified again using the KAPA Library Quantification kit. A separate single-read 150-cycle Illumina NextSeq 550 flow cell was used to sequence each immunoSEQ 96-well plate. For the original study's pipeline: Because only junctional sequences without quality scores were contained in the immunoSEQ output, filtering matching that applied to full-length reads could not be performed. Sequences were annotated with PyIR, a Python wrapper for IgBLAST v1.9, using IMGT germline references to assign V/J genes and CDR3. Reads were removed for weak V/J assignments (E-value above 1e-6), missing CDR3, stop codons, out-of-frame junctions, or ambiguous translated residues. V3J clonotypes were defined as sequences sharing an identical inferred V gene, J gene, and CDR3 amino acid sequence. Percentage overlap between repertoires was calculated by dividing the number of shared unique clonotypes by the size of the smaller repertoire. RTK rarefaction, the Chao1 estimator, and Recon v2.1 estimates of unobserved clonotypes were used to assess repertoire richness. For all TCRbeta clonotypes obtained by the gDNA method from a few donors, generation probabilities were computed with OLGA. The immuneACCESS repertoire file appears here via TCRdb, limited to in-frame rearrangements. These files lack a portion of the clones; in checked studies, under half of the deficit traces to unresolved V genes, and the cause of the others is not known. That table is the source of V, J and clone size, and D and trimming were worked out from the DNA. The sample has nearly 1 million clones on record, approximately 80% of them singletons. Around 1.4% of the sample comes from the top ten.

The donors were healthy, HIV-negative adults with no recently reported acute infections or vaccinations. All donors were Caucasian adults living in Nashville, Tennessee, USA. CD4+ T cells were enriched by magnetic negative selection; naive cells were then positively selected on CD45RA, and the negative fraction formed the memory subset. Blood was collected by leukapheresis, and PBMCs were isolated by Ficoll-Histopaque density gradient centrifugation and then cryopreserved in liquid nitrogen vapor phase. Analytical flow cytometry was used to check the purity and quantity of each magnetically sorted T cell population. Genomic DNA was isolated from every sorted fraction and measured by UV absorbance on a Nanodrop 2000c. As to this clone: The clone's antigen remains unknown. No base quality values were provided; no much bigger clone lies one nucleotide off.

Broader findings and caveats from the paper: Even with the large sequencing depth, rarefaction of the sorted-subset datasets indicated that sequencing was incomplete. About 5% of naive CD4, 3.5% of naive CD8, roughly 2.5% of memory CD4, and about 0.4% of memory CD8 clonotypes were shared across a few donors. Compared with non-shared clonotypes, the clonotypes found in all four sorted-subset donors had higher generation probabilities. Because the study included a small number of donors, the genetic and exposure-history diversity represented was limited. Pairwise subsampling indicated that sequencing depth was expected to affect the degree of clonotype sharing among donors. Larger estimated clonotype richness was generally found for naive subsets than for memory subsets. Only blood was sampled, and tissue TCR repertoires likely differ from those in blood.

Measured from the cysteine to the phenylalanine, the CDR3 is 14 residues long. Of all the DNA, just the CDR3 is kept, 42 bases in frame from base 1. The germline V gene supplies CDR1 MGHRA and CDR2 YSYEKL. The junction carries 14 bases between V and J, which are trimmed by 4 bases and 5 bases respectively. The sample was memory CD4+ T cells sorted from blood. Sample cell subset or site, as interpreted from the label and publication: CD45RA-negative fraction. The rearranged chain carries TRBV4-1 and TRBJ1-2, with no D gene named confidently. The receptor comes from a man aged 18 to 29 in good health. The sequenced DNA is TGCGCCAGCAGCCGCGGTTCGACGGTATATGGCTACACCTTC. Its protein reads: CASSRGSTVYGYTF.